A single sample is the source of the 8 T cell receptor beta chains below, sequenced in a study of cytotoxic CD8 clonotypes in ibrutinib-treated CLL. The repertoire was sequenced with immunoSEQ multiplex PCR; TCRdb's copy has only in-frame clones and lacks some. This table has some 84,000 clones, just over 85% appearing once. Sequences were derived from PBMCs, sampled before ibrutinib treatment. The receptors here all came from a human donor with chronic lymphocytic leukemia.

The chain is built from TRBV7-9 and TRBJ2-3; no clear D gene. The CDR3 is 13 residues long. The V end was cut by 0 bases, the J end by 8 bases, with 9 bases between. Germline V gene data show CDR1 as SEHNR and CDR2 as FQNEAQ (reference sequence). CDR3 residues: CASSLAGPVTQYF. The DNA of the CDR3 is TGTGCCAGCAGCTTAGCTGGTCCGGTTACGCAGTATTTT.

The chain joins TRBV28 to TRBJ2-7; 14 nucleotides match TRBD2. Per the germline V gene, CDR1 is MDHEN and CDR2 is SYDVKM. The trim removed 4 bases at V and 4 bases at J, leaving 3 bases unmatched. This CDR3 is 15 amino acids long. The CDR3 DNA is TGTGCCAGCAGTTCCGGGACTAGCGGGAGTTACGAGCAGTACTTC. This encodes CASSSGTSGSYEQYF.

The chain couples TRBV4-1 to TRBJ1-1; no clear D. V lost 4 bases to trimming and J lost 0 bases, with 12 bases between them. CDR3 size: 15 residues. Germline loops: CDR1 MGHRA, CDR2 YSYEKL. CDR3 sequence reads: CASSPWNEMNTEAFF. As DNA, the CDR3 is TGCGCCAGCAGCCCGTGGAACGAAATGAACACTGAAGCTTTCTTT.

The V gene is TRBV5-1, the J gene TRBJ2-7; TRBD2 agrees at 7 bases. J gave up 6 bases and V 0 bases, and 6 bases lay outside the gene matches. The germline CDR1 and CDR2 sequences are SGHRS and YFSETQ. This CDR3 has 14 residues. The CDR3 region has the DNA TGCGCCAGCAGCTTGGTTGCGGGAGCCAGCGAGCAGTACTTC. It codes for CASSLVAGASEQYF.

V usage is TRBV15 and J usage is TRBJ1-2, with 9 bases identical to TRBD1. Losses at the gene ends were 5 bases for V and 8 bases for J; bases not matched to a gene: 15. Germline CDR1 and CDR2: LNHNV and YYDKDF (reference sequence). The CDR3 covers 16 residues. CDR3 bases: TGTGCCACCAGCCCCGGAAACAGGGGGCGCGATTGGGGCTACACCTTC. Its protein product is CATSPGNRGRDWGYTF.

The rearrangement links TRBV12-2 to TRBJ2-7; the table gives TRBD1 as D, unverified against the DNA. TRBV12-2 is a known pseudogene. This CDR3 has 12 amino acids. The CDR3, as DNA: TGTGCAAGGGCGACAAAACCCTACGAGCAGTACTTC. It encodes CARATKPYEQYF.

CDR3 in DNA: TGCGCCAGCAGCTTGGATGGAGGGCCCTCCTACGAGCAGTACTTC. It translates to CASSLDGGPSYEQYF. The chain employs TRBV5-1 and TRBJ2-7; D is possibly TRBD2 (6 bases). Germline CDR1 SGHRS, CDR2 YFSETQ. The V end lost 0 bases, the J end lost 0 bases, and 10 bases lay between the germline ends. The CDR3 length is 15 residues.

The chain joins TRBV4-2 to TRBJ2-1, with TRBD1 matching over 12 bases. V was clipped by 0 bases and J by 8 bases; unmatched bases: 5. The CDR3 has 16 amino acids. Germline V lookup: CDR1 LGHNA, CDR2 YNFKEQ. The CDR3, as DNA: TGTGCCAGCAGCCAAGATACCGGGACAGGGGGCTATGAGCAGTTCTTC. As protein: CASSQDTGTGGYEQFF.